The T cell receptor beta chain under discussion was sequenced for a study of blood T cell repertoires in COVID-19. Study-wide context: T cells, B-cell-depleted T cells, or PBMCs provided the cDNA or gDNA that served as material.

The CDR3 runs to 14 residues. From germline, CDR1 is MNHEY and CDR2 SVGAGI. With 7 bases removed from V and 8 bases from J, the gap between germline ends came to 17 bases. In the original workflow: Nucleated cell counts were estimated from reference gene primer amplification. TCRdb keeps only in-frame clones here, not all; method: immunoSEQ multiplex PCR. Clone size and the V and J calls come from that table; the DNA yielded D and trimming. The sample lists tens of thousands of clones; 80% to 95% were seen once. The V call is TRBV6-5, the J call TRBJ1-4; D might be TRBD1 (5 bases). The sequenced sample consisted of peripheral blood. This sequence was found in a man aged 50 or older with acute or convalescent COVID-19. The DNA of the CDR3 is TGTGCCAGCACCCTCGCAGGACAAGTCGAAAAACTGTTTTTT. Amino acids: CASTLAGQVEKLFF.